This note documents a single T cell receptor beta chain sequence. The data originate from a study of blood T cell repertoires in COVID-19. Study details: COVID-19 samples, acute and convalescent, were from the United States, Italy and Spain.

In the original analysis: Amplification of reference gene primers provided the estimated nucleated cell counts. Data came from immunoSEQ multiplex PCR; TCRdb stores just in-frame clones and leaves some out. V, J and clone size were drawn from that table, and D and trimming were deduced from the DNA. This table holds about 59,000 clones, 81% found once. Sequenced input: peripheral blood. The TCR sequence derives from a woman older than 75 with active or convalescent COVID-19.

The DNA of the CDR3 is TGTGCCAGTCAGGGACTAGCGGGGGGGGACACCGGGGAGCTGTTTTTT. It codes for CASQGLAGGDTGELFF. The rearrangement links TRBV19 to TRBJ2-2; the match to TRBD2 covers 16 bases. The CDR3 runs 16 residues. Germline-derived CDR1 and CDR2 are LNHDA and SQIVND (reference sequence). Losses at the gene ends were 8 bases for V and 3 bases for J; bases not matched to a gene: 3. The full variable domain, its missing parts supplied by reference TRBV19 and TRBJ2-2, is DGGITQSPKYLFRKEGQNVTLSCEQNLNHDAMYWYRQDPGQGLRLIYYSQIVNDFQKGDIAEGYSVSREKKESFPLTVTSAQKNPTAFYLCASQGLAGGDTGELFFGEGSRLTVL.